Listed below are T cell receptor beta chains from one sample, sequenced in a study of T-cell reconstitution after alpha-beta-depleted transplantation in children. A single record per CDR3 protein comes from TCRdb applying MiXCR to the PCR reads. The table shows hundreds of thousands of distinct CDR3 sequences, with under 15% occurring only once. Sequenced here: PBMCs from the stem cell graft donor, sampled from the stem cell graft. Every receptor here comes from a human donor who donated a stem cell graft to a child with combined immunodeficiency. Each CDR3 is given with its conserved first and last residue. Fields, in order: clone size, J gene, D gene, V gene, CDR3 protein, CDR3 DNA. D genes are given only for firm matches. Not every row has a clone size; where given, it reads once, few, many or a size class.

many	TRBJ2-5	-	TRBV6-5	CASSQGTYQETQYF	TGTGCCAGCAGCCAGGGCACCTACCAAGAGACCCAGTACTTC
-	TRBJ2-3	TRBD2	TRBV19	CASSGLAGGTHTDTQYF	TGTGCCAGCTCTGGACTAGCGGGGGGGACCCACACAGATACGCAGTATTTT
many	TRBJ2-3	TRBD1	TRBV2	CASSADRGTDTQYF	TGTGCCAGCAGCGCGGACAGGGGCACAGATACGCAGTATTTT
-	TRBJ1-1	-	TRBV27	CASSSPDLPEAFF	TGTGCCAGCAGTTCCCCGGATCTACCTGAAGCTTTCTTT
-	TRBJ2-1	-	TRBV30	CAWSADLGAGQFF	TGTGCCTGGAGTGCTGATCTAGGGGCGGGACAGTTCTTC
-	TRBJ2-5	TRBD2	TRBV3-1	CASSQHLAGVTNQETQYF	TGTGCCAGCAGCCAACATCTAGCGGGAGTTACGAATCAAGAGACCCAGTACTTC
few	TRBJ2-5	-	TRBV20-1	CSARVAYFQETQYF	TGCAGTGCTAGAGTGGCCTATTTCCAAGAGACCCAGTACTTC
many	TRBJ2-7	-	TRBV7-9	CASRGTPYEQYF	TGTGCCAGCAGGGGCACTCCCTACGAGCAGTACTTC
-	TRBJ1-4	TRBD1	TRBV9	CASSGGQGATNEKLFF	TGTGCCAGCAGCGGGGGACAGGGGGCAACTAATGAAAAACTGTTTTTT
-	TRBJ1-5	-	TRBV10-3	CAISAGGFDQPQHF	TGTGCCATCAGTGCCGGAGGGTTTGATCAGCCCCAGCATTTT
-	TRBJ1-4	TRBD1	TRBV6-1	CASSPRNRQGRELFF	TGTGCCAGCAGTCCCCGAAACCGACAGGGAAGGGAACTGTTTTTT
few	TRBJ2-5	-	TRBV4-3	CASSQELAVRGTQYF	TGCGCCAGCAGCCAAGAACTAGCCGTCAGGGGGACCCAGTACTTC
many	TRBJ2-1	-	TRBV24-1	CATSDLKVAREQFF	TGTGCCACCAGTGATTTGAAGGTAGCCCGAGAGCAGTTCTTC
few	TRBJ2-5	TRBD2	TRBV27	CASSATSGNRQETQYF	TGTGCCAGCAGTGCGACTAGCGGGAATAGACAAGAGACCCAGTACTTC
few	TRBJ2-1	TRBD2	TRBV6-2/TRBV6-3	CASSYRVSGGTYNEQFF	TGTGCCAGCAGTTACAGGGTTAGCGGGGGGACCTACAATGAGCAGTTCTTC
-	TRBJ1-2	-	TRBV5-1	CASSPGGQIYGYTF	TGCGCCAGCAGCCCCGGTGGACAGATCTATGGCTACACCTTC
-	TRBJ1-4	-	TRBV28	CASSWGSKWEKLFF	TGTGCCAGCAGCTGGGGGTCTAAATGGGAAAAACTGTTTTTT
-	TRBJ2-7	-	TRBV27	CASSLYRTSYEQYF	TGTGCCAGCAGTTTATATAGGACCTCCTACGAGCAGTACTTC
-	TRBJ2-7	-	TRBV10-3	CAISEPSERPYEQYF	TGTGCCATCAGTGAGCCTAGCGAGAGACCCTACGAGCAGTACTTC
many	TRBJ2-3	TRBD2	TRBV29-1	CSVETSGYTDTQYF	TGCAGCGTTGAGACTAGCGGGTACACAGATACGCAGTATTTT
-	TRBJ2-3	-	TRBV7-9	CASSPSDGGTQYF	TGTGCCAGCAGCCCCTCCGATGGTGGTACGCAGTATTTT
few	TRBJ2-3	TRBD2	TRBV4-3	CASSQVVLAGVPDTQYF	TGCGCCAGCAGCCAAGTAGTGTTAGCGGGAGTTCCAGATACGCAGTATTTT
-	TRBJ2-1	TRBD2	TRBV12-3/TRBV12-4	CASSPGLAYNEQFF	TGTGCCAGCAGTCCGGGACTAGCCTACAATGAGCAGTTCTTC
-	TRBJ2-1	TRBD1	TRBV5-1	CASSVGQQFGYNEQFF	TGCGCCAGCAGCGTGGGACAGCAGTTCGGGTACAATGAGCAGTTCTTC
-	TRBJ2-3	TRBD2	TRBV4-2	CASSQGPSGGRDTQYF	TGTGCCAGCAGCCAAGGGCCTAGCGGGGGCAGAGATACGCAGTATTTT
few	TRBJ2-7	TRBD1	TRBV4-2	CASSPPGQAYEQYF	TGTGCCAGCAGCCCTCCGGGACAGGCCTACGAGCAGTACTTC
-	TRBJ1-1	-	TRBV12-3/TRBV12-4	CASSLTRGYTEAFF	TGTGCCAGCAGTTTAACCCGGGGGTACACTGAAGCTTTCTTT
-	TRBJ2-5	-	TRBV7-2	CASRVPGAIQETQYF	TGTGCCAGCAGGGTTCCCGGGGCGATCCAAGAGACCCAGTACTTC
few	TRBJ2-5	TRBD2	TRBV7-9	CASTTSGQETQYF	TGTGCCAGCACGACTAGCGGTCAAGAGACCCAGTACTTC
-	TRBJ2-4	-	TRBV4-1	CASSPPSPIQYF	TGCGCCAGCAGCCCCCCGTCTCCCATTCAGTACTTC
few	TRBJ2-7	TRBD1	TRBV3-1	CASSQEGQGAREQYF	TGTGCCAGCAGCCAAGAGGGACAGGGGGCGAGGGAGCAGTACTTC
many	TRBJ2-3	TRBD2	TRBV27	CASSSTSGRGIDTQYF	TGTGCCAGCAGTTCCACTAGCGGGAGGGGGATAGATACGCAGTATTTT
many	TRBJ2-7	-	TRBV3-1	CASSQASDYEQYF	TGTGCCAGCAGCCAGGCTAGCGACTACGAGCAGTACTTC
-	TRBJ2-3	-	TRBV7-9	CASSSGTPGLTDTQYF	TGTGCCAGCAGCTCAGGGACTCCTGGACTCACAGATACGCAGTATTTT
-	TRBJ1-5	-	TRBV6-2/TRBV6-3	CASSYYGAIGNQPQHF	TGTGCCAGCAGTTACTACGGGGCAATAGGCAATCAGCCCCAGCATTTT
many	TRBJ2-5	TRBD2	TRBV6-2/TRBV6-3	CASSYNLAGGRETQYF	TGTGCCAGCAGTTACAATCTAGCGGGGGGCCGAGAGACCCAGTACTTC
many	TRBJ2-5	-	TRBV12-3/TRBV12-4	CASSWGSGETQYF	TGTGCCAGCAGTTGGGGGAGTGGGGAGACCCAGTACTTC
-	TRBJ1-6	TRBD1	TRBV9	CASSLPAGTGPHIADSPLHF	TGTGCCAGCAGCCTCCCCGCGGGGACAGGGCCTCACATCGCAGATTCACCCCTCCACTTT
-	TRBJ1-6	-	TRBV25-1	CASTSGSSYNSPLHF	TGTGCCAGTACATCGGGAAGCTCCTATAATTCACCCCTCCACTTT
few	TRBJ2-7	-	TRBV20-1	CSAREAQEIYEQYF	TGCAGTGCTAGAGAAGCGCAGGAGATATACGAGCAGTACTTC
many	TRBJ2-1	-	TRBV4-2	CASSQDLMNEQFF	TGTGCCAGCAGCCAAGATCTGATGAATGAGCAGTTCTTC
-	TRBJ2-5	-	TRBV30	CASDYTLQETQYF	TGTGCCTCCGACTACACCCTCCAAGAGACCCAGTACTTC
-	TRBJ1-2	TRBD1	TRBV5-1	CASSLGDRIDGYTF	TGCGCCAGCAGCTTGGGGGACAGGATCGATGGCTACACCTTC
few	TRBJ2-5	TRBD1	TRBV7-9	CASSLLPGGGETQYF	TGTGCCAGCAGCTTATTGCCAGGGGGCGGTGAGACCCAGTACTTC
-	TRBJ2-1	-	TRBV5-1	CASSLAAGVGEQFF	TGCGCCAGCAGCTTGGCGGCAGGGGTGGGTGAGCAGTTCTTC